Below are 4 T cell receptor beta chains sequenced from a single sample in a study of shared clonotypes between healthy human individuals. The data were produced by immunoSEQ multiplex PCR, yet TCRdb's version contains in-frame clones alone and is incomplete. This repertoire shows fewer than 1.4 million clones, approximately 78% found once; its top ten account for around 0.61%. Source material: memory CD4+ T cells from PBMCs. Subset meaning: CD45RA-negative fraction. The receptors stem from a man aged 18 to 29 in good health. Some clones in this sample may be carry-over from other donors' samples.

J is TRBJ2-7 and V is TRBV27; D uncertain. Per the germline V gene, CDR1 is MNHEY and CDR2 is SMNVEV (reference sequence). The germline V and J ends were trimmed by 2 bases and 3 bases, with 8 bases remaining between them. The CDR3 length is 13 residues. The CDR3 bases are TGTGCCAGCAGTTTAGGTCCGTTCTACGAGCAGTACTTC. Protein: CASSLGPFYEQYF.

This sequence joins TRBV29-1 and TRBJ1-1, with D possibly TRBD1 on 5 matching bases. V was cut by 4 bases and J by 1 base, with 25 bases left in between. Germline CDR1 SQVTM, CDR2 ANQGSEA. The CDR3 is made up of 18 amino acids. CDR3 region: CSVGSSRIRDMGNTEAFF. The DNA of the CDR3 is TGCAGCGTTGGTAGCTCACGAATCAGGGATATGGGGAACACTGAAGCTTTCTTT.

The V and J genes are TRBV5-6 and TRBJ2-4; 7 bases are a match to TRBD2. From germline, CDR1 is SGHDT and CDR2 YYEEEE. With 4 bases clipped from V and 8 bases from J, the junction kept 6 bases outside the gene matches. The CDR3 length is 13 residues. The CDR3 sequence: CASSPSGGYIQYF. CDR3 bases: TGTGCCAGCAGCCCTTCGGGGGGATACATTCAGTACTTC.

The rearrangement joins TRBV6-1 to TRBJ2-7; TRBD1 matches at 7 bases. J was trimmed by 3 bases and V by 6 bases; bases with no gene match: 8. Germline V gene lookup returns CDR1 MNHNS and CDR2 SASEGT. The CDR3 has 14 amino acids. The CDR3: CASSAGTVHYEQYF. The CDR3 DNA is TGTGCCAGCAGCGCCGGGACAGTCCACTACGAGCAGTACTTC.